One and the same sample provided the 21 T cell receptor beta chains below, sequenced in a study of cytomegalovirus exposure and HLA in healthy donors. The PCR used 60 Vbeta and 13 Jbeta primers. Measured with immunoSEQ multiplex PCR; TCRdb has only the in-frame clones, and not every one. The repertoire holds some 140,000 clones, with roughly 70% as singletons. The sequenced sample consisted of PBMCs. The source of these receptors is a man aged 18 to 35 in good health and CMV-seropositive.

The chain uses TRBV28 and TRBJ1-1; D may be TRBD1 (5 bases). The V gene's germline CDR1 is MDHEN and CDR2 SYDVKM. CDR3 length: 14 amino acids. V was cut by 6 bases and J by 6 bases, with 17 bases left in between. Written as DNA, the CDR3 is TGTGCCAGCAGCTTGAGCGGGGGAAGGGCTGAAGCTTTCTTT. Translation gives CASSLSGGRAEAFF. The variable domain in full, completed from reference TRBV28 and TRBJ1-1, reads DVKVTQSSRYLVKRTGEKVFLECVQDMDHENMFWYRQDPGLGLRLIYFSYDVKMKEKGDIPEGYSVSREKKERFSLILESASTNQTSMYLCASSLSGGRAEAFFGQGTRLTVV.

The chain employs TRBV4-3 and TRBJ2-1; 12 positions match TRBD2. The germline gives CDR1 LGHNA, CDR2 YSLEER. Trimming took 1 base from V and 0 from J; bases not matched to a gene: 4. The CDR3 has 18 residues. The CDR3 loop reads CASSQGLAGALSYNEQFF. CDR3 in DNA: TGCGCCAGCAGCCAAGGACTAGCGGGGGCCCTCTCCTACAATGAGCAGTTCTTC.

This clone was seen just once. V and J are TRBV28 and TRBJ2-3, with D possibly being TRBD2 (5 bases). There are 16 residues in the CDR3. The V gene lost 5 bases and the J gene lost 2 bases, with 17 bases spanning the gap. Germline V lookup: CDR1 MDHEN, CDR2 SYDVKM. The CDR3 DNA reads TGTGCCAGCAGTCCTCGAGACTACCGAGTCACAGATACGCAGTATTTT. Protein product: CASSPRDYRVTDTQYF.

V gene TRBV7-9 combines with J gene TRBJ2-1, with TRBD2 as a possible D gene (7 bases). Germline V gives CDR1 SEHNR, CDR2 FQNEAQ (reference sequence). This CDR3 has 14 amino acids. V gave up 4 bases and J gave up 6 bases, with 13 bases separating them. The CDR3 DNA is TGTGCCAGCAGCTCCTGGGGGGGCGTCAATGAGCAGTTCTTC. Residues: CASSSWGGVNEQFF.

This chain joins TRBV14 and TRBJ2-3, with TRBD2 identical over 12 bases. The V segment lost 4 bases and the J segment 3 bases; nucleotides outside the gene matches: 11. The CDR3 spans 18 residues. Per germline, CDR1 SGHDN and CDR2 FVKESK. CDR3 loop: CASSPPGRTSGKTDTQYF. For the CDR3, the DNA is TGTGCCAGCAGCCCACCCGGGAGGACTAGCGGGAAGACAGATACGCAGTATTTT. The complete variable domain, with remaining parts taken from reference TRBV14 and TRBJ2-3, reads EAGVTQFPSHSVIEKGQTVTLRCDPISGHDNLYWYRRVMGKEIKFLLHFVKESKQDESGMPNNRFLAERTGGTYSTLKVQPAELEDSGVYFCASSPPGRTSGKTDTQYFGPGTRLTVL.

In its sample, this clone was seen a few times. V gene TRBV19 combines with J gene TRBJ2-7; the match to TRBD1 covers 8 bases. Germline trimming cut 4 bases from V and 2 bases from J; bases unmatched to any gene: 4. CDR3 length: 14 residues. The germline V gene encodes CDR1 LNHDA and CDR2 SQIVND (reference sequence). The CDR3 DNA reads TGTGCCAGTAGTACGCACAGGGGGGCCTACGAGCAGTACTTC. Translation: CASSTHRGAYEQYF.

This clone was detected a few times. This chain connects TRBV30 to TRBJ2-7; TRBD2 agrees at 12 bases. The CDR3 consists of 15 residues. Germline CDR1 reads GTSNPN; CDR2 reads SVGIG (reference sequence). The ends lost 2 bases at V and 4 bases at J; junction bases unmatched: 6. Here the CDR3 reads CAWSPSGTSGYEQYF. CDR3 nucleotides: TGTGCCTGGAGTCCTTCCGGGACTAGCGGGTACGAGCAGTACTTC.

This clone was seen at least ten times. The chain joins TRBV29-1 to TRBJ1-1; 8 positions match TRBD1. This CDR3 is built from 14 residues. Germline CDR1 reads SQVTM; CDR2 reads ANQGSEA. V dropped 7 bases and J dropped 2; count of bases not matched to a gene: 9. The CDR3 DNA reads TGCAGCGCCACACCGACAGGGGTAAACACTGAAGCTTTCTTT. This translates into CSATPTGVNTEAFF.

The V call is TRBV6-5, the J call TRBJ1-4; no firm D call. The germline CDR1 and CDR2 sequences are MNHEY and SVGAGI. The CDR3 has 11 amino acids. V was pared by 6 bases and J by 12 bases, with 11 bases between. CDR3 loop: CASSSGRELFF. As DNA, the CDR3 is TGTGCCAGCAGCTCCGGCCGGGAACTGTTTTTT.

The gene calls are TRBV29-1 and TRBJ2-3; 11 positions agree with TRBD2. Germline CDR1 reads SQVTM; CDR2 reads ANQGSEA. V shed 4 bases and J 3 bases; nucleotides not matched to a gene: 3. The CDR3 contains 14 residues. The CDR3 protein is CSVATSGKTDTQYF. CDR3 DNA: TGCAGCGTTGCGACTAGCGGGAAAACAGATACGCAGTATTTT.

This clone was recorded a few times. This rearrangement joins TRBV2 to TRBJ1-3; perhaps TRBD1 as D (5 bases). The CDR3 has 17 residues. The germline CDR1 and CDR2 sequences are SNHLY and FYNNEI. Trimming left V 5 bases short and J 4 bases short, with 21 bases between. CDR3 sequence reads: CASSPPPQGLGGNTIYF. The CDR3 coding sequence is TGTGCCAGCAGTCCCCCTCCCCAGGGACTGGGGGGAAACACCATATATTTT.

The CDR3 sequence is CAWMEGGAAFF. CDR3 bases: TGTGCCTGGATGGAAGGTGGGGCCGCTTTCTTT. This chain connects TRBV30 to TRBJ1-1, with a tentative D call TRBD1 (5 bases). The ends were cut back, 4 bases at V and 11 bases at J, with 14 bases in the middle. The CDR3 has 11 amino acids. Germline loops: CDR1 GTSNPN, CDR2 SVGIG (reference sequence).

The chain is built from TRBV5-4 and TRBJ2-7, with D perhaps TRBD1 (6 bases). V was shortened by 2 bases and J by 1 base, with 13 bases between the two germline ends. This CDR3 comprises 15 residues. Per the germline V gene, CDR1 is SGHNT and CDR2 is YYREEE (reference sequence). The CDR3 spells CASSFVGQPSYEQYF. DNA for the CDR3: TGTGCCAGCAGCTTTGTTGGACAGCCTTCCTACGAGCAGTACTTC. Filled out from reference TRBV5-4 and TRBJ2-7, the complete variable domain reads ETGVTQSPTHLIKTRGQQVTLRCSSQSGHNTVSWYQQALGQGPQFIFQYYREEENGRGNFPPRFSGLQFPNYSSELNVNALELDDSALYLCASSFVGQPSYEQYFGPGTRLTVT.

This rearrangement joins TRBV6-5 to TRBJ1-1, with TRBD1 as a possible D gene (5 bases). V was pared by 6 bases and J by 1 base, with 9 bases between. The germline V gene encodes CDR1 MNHEY and CDR2 SVGAGI. The CDR3 loop spans 13 amino acids. Here the CDR3 DNA reads TGTGCCAGCAGACCAGGGCCGAACACTGAAGCTTTCTTT. Translated: CASRPGPNTEAFF.

This chain links TRBV6-5 with TRBJ2-2; 8 positions match TRBD2. Germline lookup yields CDR1 MNHEY and CDR2 SVGAGI. V shed 3 bases and J 2 bases; nucleotides not matched to a gene: 5. This CDR3 is 16 amino acids long. This CDR3 reads CASSYGAGVNTGELFF. CDR3 in DNA: TGTGCCAGCAGTTATGGAGCGGGGGTAAACACCGGGGAGCTGTTTTTT.

This chain joins TRBV28 and TRBJ1-4; unclear D gene. The V and J ends lost 8 bases and 5 bases respectively, with 15 bases between them. Germline values: CDR1 MDHEN, CDR2 SYDVKM. The CDR3 has 14 amino acids. This CDR3 is CASSIAAFNEKLFF. CDR3 DNA sequence: TGTGCCAGCTCAATCGCGGCCTTCAATGAAAAACTGTTTTTT. The complete variable domain, with remaining parts taken from reference TRBV28 and TRBJ1-4, reads DVKVTQSSRYLVKRTGEKVFLECVQDMDHENMFWYRQDPGLGLRLIYFSYDVKMKEKGDIPEGYSVSREKKERFSLILESASTNQTSMYLCASSIAAFNEKLFFGSGTQLSVL.

The rearrangement links TRBV6-5 to TRBJ2-1; D unclear. The V end lost 6 bases, the J end lost 0 bases, and 6 bases lay between the germline ends. The germline V gene encodes CDR1 MNHEY and CDR2 SVGAGI. The CDR3 loop spans 13 amino acids. CDR3 DNA sequence: TGTGCCAGCAGGCAGGACTCCTACAATGAGCAGTTCTTC. Residues: CASRQDSYNEQFF.

The rearrangement joins TRBV28 to TRBJ1-1; D is possibly TRBD1 (5 bases). This CDR3 is built from 13 residues. Germline lookup yields CDR1 MDHEN and CDR2 SYDVKM. Deletions cut 3 bases from V and 4 bases from J, with 9 bases between. The DNA of the CDR3 is TGTGCCAGCAGTTTCGGCGGGGGCACTGAAGCTTTCTTT. Amino acids: CASSFGGGTEAFF.

The chain recombines TRBV6-5 with TRBJ1-1; 11 bases match TRBD1. Trimming took 8 bases from V and 0 from J; bases not matched to a gene: 5. Per germline, CDR1 MNHEY and CDR2 SVGAGI. This CDR3 is built from 15 residues. CDR3 sequence: CASRDRGAMNTEAFF. DNA for the CDR3: TGTGCCAGCCGGGACAGGGGGGCCATGAACACTGAAGCTTTCTTT.

This clone appeared a few times. The V call is TRBV6-1, the J call TRBJ1-5; 7 bases are shared with TRBD1. Germline V lookup: CDR1 MNHNS, CDR2 SASEGT. V lost 4 bases to trimming and J lost 12 bases; unmatched junction nucleotides: 15. This CDR3 region has 15 residues. The DNA of the CDR3 is TGTGCCAGCAGTGTTAACAGGGGTATATCAGGGGGCCAGCATTTT. It yields the protein CASSVNRGISGGQHF.

The table lists this clone with a count of one. This rearrangement joins TRBV19 to TRBJ2-1; the match to TRBD1 covers 10 bases. V shed 6 bases and J 9 bases; nucleotides not matched to a gene: 17. The CDR3 loop spans 17 amino acids. CDR1 is LNHDA and CDR2 is SQIVND in the germline V gene (reference sequence). The CDR3 here is CASSRGQGILRGGEQFF. In nucleotides, the CDR3 is TGTGCCAGTAGCCGGGGACAGGGGATTTTGCGGGGAGGTGAGCAGTTCTTC.